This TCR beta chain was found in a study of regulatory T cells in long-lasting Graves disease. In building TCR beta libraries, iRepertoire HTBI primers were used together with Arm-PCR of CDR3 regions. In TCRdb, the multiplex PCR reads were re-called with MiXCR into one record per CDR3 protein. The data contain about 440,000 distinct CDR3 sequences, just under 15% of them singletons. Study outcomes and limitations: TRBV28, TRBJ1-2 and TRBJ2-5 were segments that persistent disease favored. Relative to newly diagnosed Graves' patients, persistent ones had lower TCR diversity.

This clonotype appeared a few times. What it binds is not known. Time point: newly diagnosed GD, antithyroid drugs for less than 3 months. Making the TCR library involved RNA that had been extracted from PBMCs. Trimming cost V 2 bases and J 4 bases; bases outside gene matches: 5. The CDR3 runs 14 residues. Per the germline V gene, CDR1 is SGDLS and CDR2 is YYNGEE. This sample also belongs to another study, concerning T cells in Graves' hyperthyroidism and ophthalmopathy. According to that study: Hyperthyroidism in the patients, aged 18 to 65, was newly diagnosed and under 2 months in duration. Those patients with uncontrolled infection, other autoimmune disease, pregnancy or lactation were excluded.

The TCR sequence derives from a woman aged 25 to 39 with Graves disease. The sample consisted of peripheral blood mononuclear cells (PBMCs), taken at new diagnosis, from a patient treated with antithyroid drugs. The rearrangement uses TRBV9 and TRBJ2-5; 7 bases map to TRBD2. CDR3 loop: CASSVHGGGETQYF. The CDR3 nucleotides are TGTGCCAGCAGCGTCCATGGGGGGGGAGAGACCCAGTACTTC.